One TCR beta chain is described in this entry. The germline CDR1 and CDR2 sequences are SGHNT and YENEEA. The CDR3 totals 13 residues. Trimming took 5 bases from V and 8 from J; bases not matched to a gene: 3. The record originates from a study of shared clonotypes between healthy human individuals. TCRdb's table, derived via immunoSEQ multiplex PCR, lists solely in-frame clones and lacks some. The repertoire holds approximately 1,500,000 clones, with 98% as singletons. The TCR sequence derives from a man younger than 45 in good health. The J gene is TRBJ2-4, the V gene TRBV11-3; 10 positions match TRBD1. What was sequenced was naive CD4+ T cells sorted from blood. Subset meaning: CD45RA+ positively selected. Here the CDR3 reads CASSRDRGHIQYF. The CDR3 DNA reads TGTGCCAGCAGCCGGGACAGGGGACACATTCAGTACTTC.